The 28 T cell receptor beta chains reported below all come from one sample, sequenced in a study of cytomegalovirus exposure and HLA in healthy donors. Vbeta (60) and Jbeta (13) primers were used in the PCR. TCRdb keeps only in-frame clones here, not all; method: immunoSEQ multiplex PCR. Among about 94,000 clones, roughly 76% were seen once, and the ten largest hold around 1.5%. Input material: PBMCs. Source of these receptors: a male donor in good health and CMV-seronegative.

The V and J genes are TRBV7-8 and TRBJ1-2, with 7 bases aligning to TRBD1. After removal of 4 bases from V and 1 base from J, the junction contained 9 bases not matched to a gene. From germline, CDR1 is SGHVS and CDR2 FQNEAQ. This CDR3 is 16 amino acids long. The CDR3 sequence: CASSSPGTDLNYGYTF. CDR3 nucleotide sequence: TGTGCCAGCAGCTCTCCTGGGACAGATCTTAACTATGGCTACACCTTC.

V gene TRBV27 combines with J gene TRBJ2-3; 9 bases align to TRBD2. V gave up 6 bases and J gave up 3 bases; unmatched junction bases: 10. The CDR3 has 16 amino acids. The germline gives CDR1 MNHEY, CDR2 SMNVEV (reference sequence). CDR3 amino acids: CASRFMRGGLTDTQYF. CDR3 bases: TGTGCCAGCAGATTCATGCGGGGGGGCCTGACAGATACGCAGTATTTT.

CDR3 residues: CASRLDRGAEAFF. As DNA, the CDR3 is TGTGCCAGCAGATTAGACAGGGGGGCTGAAGCTTTCTTT. V and J are TRBV6-5 and TRBJ1-1; 9 bases line up with TRBD1. Germline V lookup: CDR1 MNHEY, CDR2 SVGAGI. CDR3 length: 13 amino acids. Trimming removed 6 bases from V and 6 bases from J; junction bases left unmatched: 5.

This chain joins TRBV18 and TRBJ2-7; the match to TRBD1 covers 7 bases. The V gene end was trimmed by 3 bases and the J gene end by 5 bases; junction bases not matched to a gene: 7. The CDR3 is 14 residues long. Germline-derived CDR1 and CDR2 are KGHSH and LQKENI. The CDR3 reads CASSPRGFGNEQYF. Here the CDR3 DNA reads TGTGCCAGCTCACCCAGGGGGTTCGGGAACGAGCAGTACTTC. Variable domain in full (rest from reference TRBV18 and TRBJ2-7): NAGVMQNPRHLVRRRGQEARLRCSPMKGHSHVYWYRQLPEEGLKFMVYLQKENIIDESGMPKERFSAEFPKEGPSILRIQQVVRGDSAAYFCASSPRGFGNEQYFGPGTRLTVT.

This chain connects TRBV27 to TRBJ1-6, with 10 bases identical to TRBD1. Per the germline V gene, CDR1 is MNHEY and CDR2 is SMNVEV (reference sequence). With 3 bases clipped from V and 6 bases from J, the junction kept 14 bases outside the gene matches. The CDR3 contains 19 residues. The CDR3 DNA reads TGTGCCAGCAGTTTTGGCGCGGACAGGGGGTTCCTGGTTAATTCACCCCTCCACTTT. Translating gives CASSFGADRGFLVNSPLHF.

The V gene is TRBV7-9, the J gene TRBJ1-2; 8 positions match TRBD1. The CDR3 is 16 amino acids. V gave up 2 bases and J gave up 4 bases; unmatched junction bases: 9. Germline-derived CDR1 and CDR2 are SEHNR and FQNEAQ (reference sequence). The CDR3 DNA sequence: TGTGCCAGCAGCTTATCGGGGACAGGAGCCGCCTATGGCTACACCTTC. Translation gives CASSLSGTGAAYGYTF.

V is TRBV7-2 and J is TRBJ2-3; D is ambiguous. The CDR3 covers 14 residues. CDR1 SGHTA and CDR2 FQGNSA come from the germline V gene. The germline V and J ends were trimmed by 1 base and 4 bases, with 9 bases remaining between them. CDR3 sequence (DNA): TGTGCCAGCAGCTTAGGTCATGCGGCAGATACGCAGTATTTT. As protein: CASSLGHAADTQYF.

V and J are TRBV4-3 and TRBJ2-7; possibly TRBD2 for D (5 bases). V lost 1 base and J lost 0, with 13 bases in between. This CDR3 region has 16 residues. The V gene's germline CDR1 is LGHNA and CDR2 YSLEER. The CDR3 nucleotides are TGCGCCAGCAGCCAAGGTGCGGGCAGGAGCTCCTACGAGCAGTACTTC. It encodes CASSQGAGRSSYEQYF.

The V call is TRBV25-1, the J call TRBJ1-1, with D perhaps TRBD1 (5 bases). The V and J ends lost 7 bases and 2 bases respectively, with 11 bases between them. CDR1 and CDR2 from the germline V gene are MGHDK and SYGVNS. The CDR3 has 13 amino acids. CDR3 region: CASKGRKNTEAFF. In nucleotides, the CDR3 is TGTGCCAGCAAGGGGCGGAAAAACACTGAAGCTTTCTTT.

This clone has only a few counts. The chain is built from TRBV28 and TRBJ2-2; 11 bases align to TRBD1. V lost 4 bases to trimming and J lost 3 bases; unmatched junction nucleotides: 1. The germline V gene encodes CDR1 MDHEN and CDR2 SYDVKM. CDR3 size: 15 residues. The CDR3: CASSSGQGDTGELFF. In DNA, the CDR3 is TGTGCCAGCAGTTCGGGACAGGGGGACACCGGGGAGCTGTTTTTT.

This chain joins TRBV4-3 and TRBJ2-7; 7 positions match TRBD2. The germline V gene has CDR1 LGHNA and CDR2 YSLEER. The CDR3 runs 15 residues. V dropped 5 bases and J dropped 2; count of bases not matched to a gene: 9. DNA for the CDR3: TGCGCCAGCAGCTTTTGGGAGGGCGAAGCCTACGAGCAGTACTTC. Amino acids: CASSFWEGEAYEQYF.

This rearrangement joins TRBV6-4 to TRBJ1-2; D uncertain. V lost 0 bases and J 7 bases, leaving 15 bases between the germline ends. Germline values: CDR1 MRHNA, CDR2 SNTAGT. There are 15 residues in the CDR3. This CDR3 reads CASSDSGSPGSGYTF. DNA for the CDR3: TGTGCCAGCAGTGACTCAGGGAGCCCCGGCAGTGGCTACACCTTC.

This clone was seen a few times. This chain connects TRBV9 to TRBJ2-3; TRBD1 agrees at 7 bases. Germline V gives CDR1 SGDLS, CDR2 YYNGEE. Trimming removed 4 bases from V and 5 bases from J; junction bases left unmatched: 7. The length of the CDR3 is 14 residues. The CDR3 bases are TGTGCCAGCAGCATGACAGGGTCTGGAGATACGCAGTATTTT. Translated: CASSMTGSGDTQYF.

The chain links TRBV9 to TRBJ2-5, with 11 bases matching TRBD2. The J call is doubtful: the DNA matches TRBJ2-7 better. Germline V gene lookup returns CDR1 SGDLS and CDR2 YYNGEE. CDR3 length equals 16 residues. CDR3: CASSVLAGGALYEQYF. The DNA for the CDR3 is TGTGCCAGCAGCGTTCTAGCGGGAGGAGCCCTCTACGAGCAGTACTTC.

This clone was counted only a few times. In DNA, the CDR3 is TGCAGCGTTCACGGACAGGGGAACACCGGGGAGCTGTTTTTT. Residues: CSVHGQGNTGELFF. The rearrangement links TRBV29-1 to TRBJ2-2; TRBD1 agrees at 8 bases. CDR1 and CDR2 from the germline V gene are SQVTM and ANQGSEA. V dropped 5 bases and J dropped 1; count of bases not matched to a gene: 3. The CDR3 is 14 amino acids.

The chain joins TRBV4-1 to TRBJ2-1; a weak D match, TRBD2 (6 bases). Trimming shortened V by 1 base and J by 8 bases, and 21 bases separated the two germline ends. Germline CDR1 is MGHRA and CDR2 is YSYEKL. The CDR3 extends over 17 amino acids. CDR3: CASSQVGGSRDKDEQFF. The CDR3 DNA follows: TGCGCCAGCAGCCAAGTAGGAGGGAGCCGAGACAAGGATGAGCAGTTCTTC.

The CDR3, as DNA: TGTGCCAGCAGCTTGGCCGGGGGTTACTATTCACCCCTCCACTTT. Its translation: CASSLAGGYYSPLHF. The chain has TRBV5-6 and TRBJ1-6; possible D gene TRBD1, 5 bases. The germline V gene encodes CDR1 SGHDT and CDR2 YYEEEE. The CDR3 has 15 residues. Trimming stripped 0 bases from V and 8 bases from J, with 12 bases between.

The CDR3: CASSLEREGNYGYTF. The DNA for the CDR3 is TGTGCCAGCAGCTTAGAGCGGGAGGGGAACTATGGCTACACCTTC. V gene TRBV11-2 combines with J gene TRBJ1-2; weak D call: TRBD1 (5 bases). In germline, CDR1 is SGHAT, CDR2 FQNNGV. The CDR3 loop spans 15 amino acids. Trimming took 0 bases from V and 2 from J, leaving 10 bases between them.

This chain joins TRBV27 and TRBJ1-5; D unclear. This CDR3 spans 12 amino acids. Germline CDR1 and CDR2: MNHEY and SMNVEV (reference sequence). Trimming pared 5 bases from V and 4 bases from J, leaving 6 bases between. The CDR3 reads CASSPFNQPQHF. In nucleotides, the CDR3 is TGTGCCAGCAGTCCTTTTAATCAGCCCCAGCATTTT.

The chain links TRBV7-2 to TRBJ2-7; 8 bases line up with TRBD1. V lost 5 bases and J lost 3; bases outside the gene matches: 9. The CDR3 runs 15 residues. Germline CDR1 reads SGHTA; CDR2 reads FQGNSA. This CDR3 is CASSLGGQGFYEQYF. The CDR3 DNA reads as TGTGCCAGCAGCCTAGGAGGACAGGGTTTCTACGAGCAGTACTTC.

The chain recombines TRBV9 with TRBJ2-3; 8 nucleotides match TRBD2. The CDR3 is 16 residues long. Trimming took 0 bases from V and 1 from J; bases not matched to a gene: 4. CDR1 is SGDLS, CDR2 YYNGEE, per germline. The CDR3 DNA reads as TGTGCCAGCAGCGTAGTTGCGGGAGGAGGCACAGATACGCAGTATTTT. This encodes CASSVVAGGGTDTQYF.

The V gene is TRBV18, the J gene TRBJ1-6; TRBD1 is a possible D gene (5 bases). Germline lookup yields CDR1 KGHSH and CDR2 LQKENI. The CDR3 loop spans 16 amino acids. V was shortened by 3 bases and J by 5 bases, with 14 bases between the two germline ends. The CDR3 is CASSPDSRVNNSPLHF. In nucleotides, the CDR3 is TGTGCCAGCTCACCCGACAGCCGGGTTAATAATTCACCCCTCCACTTT.

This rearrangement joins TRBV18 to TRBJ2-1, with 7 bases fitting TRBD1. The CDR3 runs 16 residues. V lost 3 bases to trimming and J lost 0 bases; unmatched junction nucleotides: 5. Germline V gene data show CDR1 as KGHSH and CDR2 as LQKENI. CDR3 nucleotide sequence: TGTGCCAGCTCACCCTTAGACAGGGTCTCCTACAATGAGCAGTTCTTC. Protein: CASSPLDRVSYNEQFF.

The CDR3: CASSSAPGYSTDTQYF. The CDR3 DNA is TGTGCCAGCAGCTCCGCCCCGGGGTATTCCACAGATACGCAGTATTTT. The rearrangement uses TRBV7-3 and TRBJ2-3; perhaps TRBD2 as D (5 bases). Per the germline V gene, CDR1 is SGHTA and CDR2 is FQGTGA. The V end lost 4 bases, the J end lost 2 bases, and 16 bases lay between the germline ends. The CDR3 is 16 residues long.

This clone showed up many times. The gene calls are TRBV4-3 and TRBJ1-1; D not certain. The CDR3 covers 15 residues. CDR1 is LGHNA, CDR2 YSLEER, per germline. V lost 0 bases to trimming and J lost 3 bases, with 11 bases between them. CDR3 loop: CASSQDPAGYTEAFF. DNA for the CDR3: TGCGCCAGCAGCCAAGATCCCGCAGGATACACTGAAGCTTTCTTT.

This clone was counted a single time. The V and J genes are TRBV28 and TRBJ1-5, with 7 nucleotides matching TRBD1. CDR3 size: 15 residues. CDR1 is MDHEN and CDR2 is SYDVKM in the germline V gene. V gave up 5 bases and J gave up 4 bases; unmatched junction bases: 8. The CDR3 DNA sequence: TGTGCCAGCAGTCTCGGACAGGTTCGAAATCAGCCCCAGCATTTT. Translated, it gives CASSLGQVRNQPQHF.

In DNA form, the CDR3 reads TGCGCCAGCAGCCAGAAGGGAGCGGAAGCTTTCTTT. Translating it yields CASSQKGAEAFF. The J gene is TRBJ1-1, the V gene TRBV4-3, with D unresolved. From germline, CDR1 is LGHNA and CDR2 YSLEER. Trimming stripped 3 bases from V and 8 bases from J, with 10 bases between. The CDR3 covers 12 residues.

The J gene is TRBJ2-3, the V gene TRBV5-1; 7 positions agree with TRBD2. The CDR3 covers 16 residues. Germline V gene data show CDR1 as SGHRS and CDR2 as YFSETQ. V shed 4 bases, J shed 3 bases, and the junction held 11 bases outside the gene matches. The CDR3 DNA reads TGCGCCAGCAGCGTCAAGCGGGATTCGTGGACAGATACGCAGTATTTT. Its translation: CASSVKRDSWTDTQYF. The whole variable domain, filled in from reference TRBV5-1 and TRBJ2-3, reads KAGVTQTPRYLIKTRGQQVTLSCSPISGHRSVSWYQQTPGQGLQFLFEYFSETQRNKGNFPGRFSGRQFSNSRSEMNVSTLELGDSALYLCASSVKRDSWTDTQYFGPGTRLTVL.